This T cell receptor (beta chain) was sequenced in a study of T cell changes during pregnancy in multiple sclerosis. The table came from immunoSEQ multiplex PCR; TCRdb's copy has only in-frame clones and leaves some out. Counted here are approximately 72,000 clones, 80% to 95% occurring once; the ten biggest clones make up 1.5% to 2%. This CDR3 contains 19 residues. V was clipped by 4 bases and J by 3 bases, with 23 bases between them. CDR1 and CDR2 (germline): SGHTS, YDEGEE. This chain joins TRBV5-8 and TRBJ2-6; maybe TRBD1 (7 bases). The sequence derives from a female donor in good health, enrolled as a control in a pregnancy study. The sequences come from peripheral blood, collected in the first trimester of pregnancy. The CDR3 DNA reads as TGTGCCAGCAGCATCCCGGGACAGCCCTCCGGGGGTGGGGCCAACGTCCTGACTTTC. As protein: CASSIPGQPSGGGANVLTF.